The following is a T cell receptor beta chain sequence with its context. The record originates from a study of blood T cell repertoires in COVID-19. On the study more broadly: Samples representing acute and convalescent COVID-19 were sourced from the United States, Italy and Spain. The cDNA or gDNA used as material had been derived from T cells, B-cell-depleted T cells, or PBMCs.

The length of the CDR3 is 14 residues. Trimming stripped 1 base from V and 1 base from J, with 9 bases between. Germline CDR1 is SGHDT and CDR2 is YYEEEE. In the original workflow: Amplified reference gene primers provided the basis for estimating nucleated cell counts. Here immunoSEQ multiplex PCR was the method, and the copy in TCRdb shows in-frame clones only, minus some. V and J calls and clone size are as listed in that table; D and trimming were resolved from the DNA. The table includes about 380,000 clones, 85% detected once. This TCR derives from a woman under 30 with acute or convalescent COVID-19. The chain links TRBV5-6 to TRBJ2-7; D not resolved. The material sequenced was peripheral blood. CDR3 region: CASSLFFRSYEQYF. The CDR3 DNA follows: TGTGCCAGCAGCTTGTTCTTCAGGTCCTACGAGCAGTACTTC.